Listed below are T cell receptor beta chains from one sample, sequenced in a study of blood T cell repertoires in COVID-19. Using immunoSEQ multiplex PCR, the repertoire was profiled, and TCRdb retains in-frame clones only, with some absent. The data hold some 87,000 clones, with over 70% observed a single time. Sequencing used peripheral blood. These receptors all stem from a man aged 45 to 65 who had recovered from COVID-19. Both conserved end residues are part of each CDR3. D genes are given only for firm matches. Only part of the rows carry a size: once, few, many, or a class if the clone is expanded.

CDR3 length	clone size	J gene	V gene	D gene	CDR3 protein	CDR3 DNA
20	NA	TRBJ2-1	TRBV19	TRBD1	CASSRGQGAADRARYNEQFF	TGTGCCAGTAGTAGGGGACAGGGGGCTGCGGACCGGGCAAGGTACAATGAGCAGTTCTTC
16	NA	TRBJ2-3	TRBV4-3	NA	CASSQDRVLGTDTQYF	TGCGCCAGCAGCCAAGATCGGGTCCTTGGCACAGATACGCAGTATTTT
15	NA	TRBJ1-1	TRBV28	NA	CASSPPLGPSTEAFF	TGTGCCAGCAGTCCCCCGTTGGGGCCTAGCACTGAAGCTTTCTTT
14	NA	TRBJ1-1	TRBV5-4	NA	CASSSQGGNTEAFF	TGTGCCAGCAGCTCTCAGGGTGGGAACACTGAAGCTTTCTTT
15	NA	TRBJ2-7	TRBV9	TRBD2	CASSVSSLAEYEQYF	TGTGCCAGCAGCGTATCTAGTCTAGCGGAGTACGAGCAGTACTTC
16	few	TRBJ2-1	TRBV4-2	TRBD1	CASSQDATGGANEQFF	TGTGCCAGCAGCCAAGACGCGACAGGGGGGGCGAATGAGCAGTTCTTC
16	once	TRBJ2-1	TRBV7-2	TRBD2	CASSLGGGRVYNEQFF	TGTGCCAGCAGCTTAGGTGGCGGGAGGGTATACAATGAGCAGTTCTTC
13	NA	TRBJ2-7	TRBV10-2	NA	CASFGDKAYEQYF	TGCGCCAGCTTTGGCGACAAAGCCTACGAGCAGTACTTC
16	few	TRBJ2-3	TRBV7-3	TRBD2	CASSLGTSGRGDTQYF	TGTGCCAGCAGCTTAGGGACTAGCGGGAGGGGAGATACGCAGTATTTT
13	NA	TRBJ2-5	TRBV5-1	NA	CASSLTDQETQYF	TGCGCCAGCAGCTTGACAGACCAAGAGACCCAGTACTTC
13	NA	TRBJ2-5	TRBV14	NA	CASSQPDSETQYF	TGTGCCAGCAGCCAACCTGACTCCGAGACCCAGTACTTC
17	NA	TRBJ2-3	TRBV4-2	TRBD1	CASSQLAGTGSADTQYF	TGTGCCAGCAGCCAACTGGCCGGGACAGGGTCCGCAGATACGCAGTATTTT
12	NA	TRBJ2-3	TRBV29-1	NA	CSALEGTDTQYF	TGCAGCGCCCTGGAGGGCACAGATACGCAGTATTTT
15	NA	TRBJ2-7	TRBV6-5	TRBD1	CASSDETGGVDEQYF	TGTGCCAGCAGCGACGAGACAGGGGGCGTAGACGAGCAGTACTTC
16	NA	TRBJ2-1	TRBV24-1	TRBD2	CATSDRTSGNYNEQFF	TGTGCCACCAGTGATCGGACTAGCGGGAACTACAATGAGCAGTTCTTC
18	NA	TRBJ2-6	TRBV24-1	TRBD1	CATSGRDRGPSGANVLTF	TGTGCCACCAGTGGGCGAGACAGGGGGCCCTCTGGGGCCAACGTCCTGACTTTC
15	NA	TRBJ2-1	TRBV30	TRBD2	CAWSVGLVAYNEQFF	TGTGCCTGGAGTGTCGGACTAGTCGCCTACAATGAGCAGTTCTTC
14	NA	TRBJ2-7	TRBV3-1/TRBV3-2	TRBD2	CASSQDGRVGEQYF	TGTGCCAGCAGCCAGGACGGGAGGGTAGGGGAGCAGTACTTC
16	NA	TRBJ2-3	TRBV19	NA	CASSTRPAARRDTQYF	TGTGCCAGTAGTACTCGTCCCGCGGCTAGAAGGGATACGCAGTATTTT
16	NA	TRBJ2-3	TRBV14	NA	CASSQDEAGYTDTQYF	TGTGCCAGCAGCCAAGACGAGGCCGGGTACACAGATACGCAGTATTTT
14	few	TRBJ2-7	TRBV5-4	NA	CASSLGVAAAMQYF	TGTGCCAGCAGCTTGGGGGTCGCGGCAGCGATGCAGTACTTC
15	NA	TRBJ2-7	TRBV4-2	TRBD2	CASSQLAGGETEQYF	TGTGCCAGCAGCCAGTTAGCGGGAGGCGAGACCGAGCAGTACTTC
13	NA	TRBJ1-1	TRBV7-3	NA	CASSLSALSEAFF	TGTGCCAGCAGCTTATCTGCCCTATCTGAAGCTTTCTTT
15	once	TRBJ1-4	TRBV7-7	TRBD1	CASSPGQGDNEKLFF	TGTGCCAGCAGCCCGGGACAGGGGGATAATGAAAAACTGTTTTTT
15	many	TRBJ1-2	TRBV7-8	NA	CASSLEATSTYGYTF	TGTGCCAGCAGCTTAGAAGCGACCTCTACCTATGGCTACACCTTC
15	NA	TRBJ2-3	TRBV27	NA	CASTDRTASTDTQYF	TGTGCCAGCACCGACCGGACAGCAAGCACAGATACGCAGTATTTT
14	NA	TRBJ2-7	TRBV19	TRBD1	CASSLGTGQYEQYF	TGTGCCAGTAGTCTCGGGACAGGGCAATACGAGCAGTACTTC
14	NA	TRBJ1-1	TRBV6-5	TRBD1	CASRGNRGQVEAFF	TGTGCCAGCAGAGGGAACAGGGGGCAGGTTGAAGCTTTCTTT